This T cell receptor beta chain was recovered during a study of cytotoxic CD8 clonotypes in ibrutinib-treated CLL. General study points: An increase in clonality occurred at ibrutinib response, followed by a return toward baseline at progression. At the start, clonality exceeded age-matched healthy donors and followed circulating CD8+ T-cell counts.

Genomic DNA in an amount of about 2 micrograms was extracted from cryopreserved PBMCs and used for the preparation of TCR beta libraries. CDR1 and CDR2 (germline): MDHEN, SYDVKM. The CDR3 length is 11 residues. The ends were cut back, 5 bases at V and 6 bases at J, with 4 bases in the middle. Some clones are missing from TCRdb's copy, which holds only in-frame ones; the method was immunoSEQ multiplex PCR. Of approximately 5,900 clones in the sample, around 74% were seen once. In the case of this clone: Its antigen remains unidentified.

J is TRBJ2-2 and V is TRBV28; no clear D. The sequence derives from a human donor with chronic lymphocytic leukemia. The sequencing here drew on PBMCs, taken before ibrutinib treatment. The CDR3 spells CASSGAGELFF. DNA for the CDR3: TGTGCCAGCAGTGGAGCCGGGGAGCTGTTTTTT. Complete variable domain (other parts from reference TRBV28 and TRBJ2-2): DVKVTQSSRYLVKRTGEKVFLECVQDMDHENMFWYRQDPGLGLRLIYFSYDVKMKEKGDIPEGYSVSREKKERFSLILESASTNQTSMYLCASSGAGELFFGEGSRLTVL.